This T cell receptor beta chain was profiled in a study of cytomegalovirus exposure and HLA in healthy donors. Study-level points and caveats: What was likely a sequencing artifact was a cluster of highly shared sequence variants. The study found most TCR sequences rare, yet found some public TCRs in many donors.

PCR used 60 Vbeta primers and 13 Jbeta primers. Some clones are missing from TCRdb's copy, which holds only in-frame ones; the method was immunoSEQ multiplex PCR. The table lists approximately 150,000 clones, approximately 76% of them singletons. Details on this clone: What it binds is not known.

V was clipped by 2 bases and J by 4 bases; unmatched bases: 11. CDR3 length: 19 amino acids. Germline loops: CDR1 WNHNN, CDR2 SYGVQD (reference sequence). The specimen sequenced was PBMCs. The genes are TRBV10-1 and TRBJ2-3; 14 bases match TRBD2. The sequence was collected from a man aged 60-69 years in good health and CMV-seronegative. CDR3 sequence: CASSEGAGTSGRKADTQYF. The CDR3 DNA follows: TGCGCCAGCAGTGAGGGGGCCGGGACTAGCGGGAGAAAAGCAGATACGCAGTATTTT.